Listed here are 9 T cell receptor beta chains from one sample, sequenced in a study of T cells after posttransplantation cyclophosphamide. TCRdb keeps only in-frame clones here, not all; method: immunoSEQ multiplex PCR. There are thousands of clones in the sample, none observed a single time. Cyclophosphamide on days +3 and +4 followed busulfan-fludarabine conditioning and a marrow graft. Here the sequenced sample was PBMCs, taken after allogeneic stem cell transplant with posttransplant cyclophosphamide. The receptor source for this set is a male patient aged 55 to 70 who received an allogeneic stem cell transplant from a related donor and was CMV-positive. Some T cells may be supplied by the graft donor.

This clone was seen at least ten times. CDR3 protein: CAIRGTGQETQYF. As DNA, the CDR3 is TGTGCCATCAGAGGGACAGGGCAAGAGACCCAGTACTTC. The chain combines TRBV10-3 with TRBJ2-5; 9 positions agree with TRBD1. Trimming took 6 bases from V and 2 from J; bases not matched to a gene: 1. This CDR3 spans 13 amino acids. The V gene's germline CDR1 is ENHRY and CDR2 SYGVKD.

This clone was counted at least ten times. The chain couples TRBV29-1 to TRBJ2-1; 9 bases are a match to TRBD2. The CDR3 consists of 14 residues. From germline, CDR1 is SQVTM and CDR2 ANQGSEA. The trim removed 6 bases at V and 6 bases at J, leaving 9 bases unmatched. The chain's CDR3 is CSVYFSGRANEQFF. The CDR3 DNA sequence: TGCAGCGTGTACTTTAGCGGGAGAGCCAATGAGCAGTTCTTC.

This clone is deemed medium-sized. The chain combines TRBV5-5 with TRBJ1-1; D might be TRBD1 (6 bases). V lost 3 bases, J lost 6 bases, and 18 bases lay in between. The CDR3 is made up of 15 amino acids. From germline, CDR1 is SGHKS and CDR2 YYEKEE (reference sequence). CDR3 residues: CASSSDSGLFAEAFF. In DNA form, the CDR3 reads TGTGCCAGCAGCTCGGACAGTGGATTGTTCGCTGAAGCTTTCTTT.

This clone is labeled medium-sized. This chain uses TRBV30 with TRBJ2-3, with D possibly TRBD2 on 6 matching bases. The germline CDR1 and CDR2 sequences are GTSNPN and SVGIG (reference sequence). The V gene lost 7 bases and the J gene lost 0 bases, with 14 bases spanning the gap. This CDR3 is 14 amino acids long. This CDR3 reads CAFDQGLSTDTQYF. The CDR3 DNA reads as TGTGCCTTTGACCAGGGACTGAGCACAGATACGCAGTATTTT.

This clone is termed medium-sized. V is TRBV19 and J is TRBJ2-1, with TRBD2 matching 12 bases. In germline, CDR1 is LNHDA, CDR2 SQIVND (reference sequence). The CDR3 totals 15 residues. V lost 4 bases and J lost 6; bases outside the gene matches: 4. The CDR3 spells CASSTTSGSLNEQFF. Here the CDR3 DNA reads TGTGCCAGTAGTACGACTAGCGGGAGTCTCAATGAGCAGTTCTTC.

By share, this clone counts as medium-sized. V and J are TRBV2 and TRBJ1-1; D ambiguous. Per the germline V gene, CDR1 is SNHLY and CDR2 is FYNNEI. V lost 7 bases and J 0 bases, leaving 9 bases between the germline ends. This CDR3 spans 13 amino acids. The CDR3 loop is CASMVGMNTEAFF. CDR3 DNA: TGTGCCAGCATGGTCGGTATGAACACTGAAGCTTTCTTT.

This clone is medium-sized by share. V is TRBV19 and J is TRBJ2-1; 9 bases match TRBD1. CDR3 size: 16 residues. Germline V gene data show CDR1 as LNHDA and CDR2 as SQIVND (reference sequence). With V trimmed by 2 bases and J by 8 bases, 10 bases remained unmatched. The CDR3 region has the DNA TGTGCCAGTAGTATATTAACAGGGGGCGGATCCCATGAGCAGTTCTTC. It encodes CASSILTGGGSHEQFF.

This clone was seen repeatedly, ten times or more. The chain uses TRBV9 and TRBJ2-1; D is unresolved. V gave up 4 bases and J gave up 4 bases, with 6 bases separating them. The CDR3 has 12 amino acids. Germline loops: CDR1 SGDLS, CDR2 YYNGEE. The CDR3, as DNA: TGTGCCAGCAGCTACCAGTACAATGAGCAGTTCTTC. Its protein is CASSYQYNEQFF.

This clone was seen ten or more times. CDR3 protein: CASSPGQGQGAFSPRTKGYTF. The DNA of the CDR3 is TGTGCCAGCAGTCCCGGGCAGGGACAGGGGGCTTTCTCCCCCAGAACTAAGGGCTACACCTTC. The V and J genes are TRBV28 and TRBJ1-2, with 12 bases fitting TRBD1. The CDR3 loop spans 21 amino acids. The V gene's germline CDR1 is MDHEN and CDR2 SYDVKM. Losses at the gene ends were 5 bases for V and 8 bases for J; bases not matched to a gene: 27.